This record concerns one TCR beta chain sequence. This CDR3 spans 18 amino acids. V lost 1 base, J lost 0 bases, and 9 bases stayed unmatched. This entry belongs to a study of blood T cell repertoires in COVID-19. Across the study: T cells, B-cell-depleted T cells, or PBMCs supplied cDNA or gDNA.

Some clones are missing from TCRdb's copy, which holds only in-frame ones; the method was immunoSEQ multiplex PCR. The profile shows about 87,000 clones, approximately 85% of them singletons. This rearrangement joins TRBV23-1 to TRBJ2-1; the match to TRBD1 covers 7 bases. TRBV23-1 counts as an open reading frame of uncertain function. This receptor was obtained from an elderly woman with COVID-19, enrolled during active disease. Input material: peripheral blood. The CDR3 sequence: CASSQYGTENSSYNEQFF. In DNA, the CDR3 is TGCGCCAGCAGTCAATATGGGACAGAAAATAGCTCCTACAATGAGCAGTTCTTC.